Following are 29 T cell receptor beta chains from one sample sequenced in a study of follicular helper T cells after annual influenza vaccination. TCRdb's table, derived via immunoSEQ multiplex PCR, lists solely in-frame clones and lacks some. Of 9,500 or so clones listed, approximately 78% are singletons. Specified time point: 2015-2016 season, 7 days after influenza vaccination. Sample: CXCR5+ CD38- circulating T follicular helper cells from blood, taken 7 days after influenza vaccination. Described subset: circulating Tfh, non-naive CD4+CXCR5+PD-1+ (ICOS+CD38+ or ICOS-CD38-). These receptors were collected from an adult who received the influenza vaccine.

This clone turned up a few times. The chain joins TRBV28 to TRBJ2-7; TRBD1 matches 7 bases. The CDR3 has 15 amino acids. Germline CDR1 and CDR2: MDHEN and SYDVKM. Losses at the gene ends were 1 base for V and 3 bases for J; bases not matched to a gene: 6. In DNA form, the CDR3 reads TGTGCCAGCAGTTTATTAGGGGGCGCTGGCTACGAGCAGTACTTC. Its translation: CASSLLGGAGYEQYF.

CDR3 sequence reads: CASSPAARNYGYTF. The CDR3 DNA reads as TGTGCCAGCTCACCCGCGGCCAGAAACTATGGCTACACCTTC. The chain recombines TRBV18 with TRBJ1-2; the D is unclear. The V and J ends lost 3 bases and 2 bases respectively, with 10 bases between them. The CDR3 is made up of 14 amino acids. The germline gives CDR1 KGHSH, CDR2 LQKENI.

This clone was detected a few times. DNA of the CDR3: TGTGCCAGCAGCTTTCGGGGAACGAACACCGGGGAGCTGTTTTTT. Encoded protein: CASSFRGTNTGELFF. The chain couples TRBV5-6 to TRBJ2-2, with D tentatively TRBD2 (5 bases). In germline, CDR1 is SGHDT, CDR2 YYEEEE. V lost 2 bases and J 0 bases, leaving 8 bases between the germline ends. This CDR3 comprises 15 residues.

The chain is built from TRBV15 and TRBJ2-6; the D gene is possibly TRBD1 (6 bases). CDR1 and CDR2 (germline): LNHNV, YYDKDF (reference sequence). This CDR3 contains 20 residues. Trimming stripped 3 bases from V and 0 bases from J, with 21 bases between. The CDR3 protein is CATSREIWATGSSGANVLTF. The CDR3 bases are TGTGCCACCAGCAGGGAAATCTGGGCTACAGGGAGCTCTGGGGCCAACGTCCTGACTTTC. Filled out from reference TRBV15 and TRBJ2-6, the complete variable domain reads DAMVIQNPRYQVTQFGKPVTLSCSQTLNHNVMYWYQQKSSQAPKLLFHYYDKDFNNEADTPDNFQSRRPNTSFCFLDIRSPGLGDTAMYLCATSREIWATGSSGANVLTFGAGSRLTVL.

This clone was seen only a few times. The genes are TRBV4-2 and TRBJ2-7; 10 bases align to TRBD2. CDR3 length: 15 residues. CDR1 and CDR2 from the germline V gene are LGHNA and YNFKEQ. Losses at the gene ends were 4 bases for V and 3 bases for J; bases not matched to a gene: 6. The CDR3 bases are TGTGCCAGCAGCCGCGAGCGGGGGGGCATCTACGAGCAGTACTTC. It specifies CASSRERGGIYEQYF.

This clone has only one observation. V usage is TRBV5-6 and J usage is TRBJ2-2; a weak D match, TRBD1 (5 bases). The CDR3 extends over 16 amino acids. Germline CDR1 is SGHDT and CDR2 is YYEEEE. The germline V and J ends were trimmed by 1 base and 6 bases, with 16 bases remaining between them. CDR3: CASSLLRAGKAGELFF. The CDR3 nucleotides read TGTGCCAGCAGCTTGTTAAGAGCAGGGAAAGCCGGGGAGCTGTTTTTT.

The V and J genes are TRBV19 and TRBJ2-2, with D possibly being TRBD1 (6 bases). This CDR3 has 14 residues. V lost 6 bases, J lost 7 bases, and 15 bases lay in between. Looked up from germline, CDR1 is LNHDA and CDR2 is SQIVND (reference sequence). CDR3 region: CASSYRATLGELFF. CDR3 bases: TGTGCCAGTAGCTACAGGGCCACTCTCGGGGAGCTGTTTTTT.

V is TRBV6-6 and J is TRBJ2-5; possible D gene TRBD1, 7 bases. This CDR3 region has 15 residues. Germline values: CDR1 MNHNY, CDR2 SVGAGI (reference sequence). Trimming removed 2 bases at V and 4 bases at J, with 14 bases between. In DNA, the CDR3 is TGTGCCAGCAGTTACAAACAGGGGAGGCTAGAGACCCAGTACTTC. Encoded protein: CASSYKQGRLETQYF.

The CDR3 DNA follows: TGTGCCAGCAGCGTATATGGCGGGGGGGAAGAGACCCAGTACTTC. Translation gives CASSVYGGGEETQYF. The chain combines TRBV9 with TRBJ2-5; 9 nucleotides match TRBD2. This CDR3 region has 15 residues. Losses at the gene ends were 1 base for V and 3 bases for J; bases not matched to a gene: 4. Germline assignment: CDR1 SGDLS and CDR2 YYNGEE.

This clone was found once. The rearrangement links TRBV11-2 to TRBJ2-5; D uncertain. Deletions cut 5 bases from V and 3 bases from J, with 16 bases between. CDR1 is SGHAT and CDR2 is FQNNGV in the germline V gene. This CDR3 has 15 amino acids. Here the CDR3 DNA reads TGTGCCAGCAGCACCACACCGACGGTCAAAGAGACCCAGTACTTC. It yields the protein CASSTTPTVKETQYF.

The genes are TRBV7-3 and TRBJ2-3; 10 nucleotides line up with TRBD1. From germline, CDR1 is SGHTA and CDR2 FQGTGA. The CDR3 has 15 amino acids. V dropped 4 bases and J dropped 5; count of bases not matched to a gene: 6. The CDR3 DNA reads TGTGCCAGCAGCTCGAGGACAGGGGGGATAGATACGCAGTATTTT. Translated, it gives CASSSRTGGIDTQYF.

This clone was counted a few times. The chain couples TRBV30 to TRBJ1-5; D ambiguous. This CDR3 has 12 residues. CDR1 is GTSNPN, CDR2 SVGIG, per germline (reference sequence). The V gene lost 2 bases and the J gene lost 5 bases, with 7 bases spanning the gap. The CDR3 region has the DNA TGTGCCTGGAGTCGGACTGATCAGCCCCAGCATTTT. Its translation is CAWSRTDQPQHF. Together with reference TRBV30 and TRBJ1-5, the CDR3 gives the full variable domain: SQTIHQWPATLVQPVGSPLSLECTVEGTSNPNLYWYRQAAGRGLQLLFYSVGIGQISSEVPQNLSASRPQDRQFILSSKKLLLSDSGFYLCAWSRTDQPQHFGDGTRLSIL.

V gene TRBV19 combines with J gene TRBJ2-1, with D possibly TRBD2 on 5 matching bases. The CDR3 sequence is 14 residues long. In germline, CDR1 is LNHDA, CDR2 SQIVND (reference sequence). The V gene lost 9 bases and the J gene lost 2 bases, with 14 bases spanning the gap. The CDR3 sequence is CASKYAGTYNEQFF. CDR3 nucleotides: TGTGCCAGCAAATATGCCGGGACCTACAATGAGCAGTTCTTC.

This chain's CDR3 is CATSRDTQQEAFF. The CDR3 nucleotides read TGTGCCACCAGCAGAGATACCCAACAGGAAGCTTTCTTT. The rearrangement joins TRBV15 to TRBJ1-1; D uncertain. The CDR3 covers 13 residues. V lost 0 bases and J 8 bases, leaving 10 bases between the germline ends. CDR1 and CDR2 from the germline V gene are LNHNV and YYDKDF (reference sequence). Full variable domain (remainder filled in from reference TRBV15 and TRBJ1-1): DAMVIQNPRYQVTQFGKPVTLSCSQTLNHNVMYWYQQKSSQAPKLLFHYYDKDFNNEADTPDNFQSRRPNTSFCFLDIRSPGLGDTAMYLCATSRDTQQEAFFGQGTRLTVV.

V gene TRBV7-9 combines with J gene TRBJ1-1; D is uncertain. The germline CDR1 and CDR2 sequences are SEHNR and FQNEAQ (reference sequence). The CDR3 totals 13 residues. V dropped 6 bases and J dropped 4 bases, with 12 bases sitting between them. DNA for the CDR3: TGTGCCAGCAGGGGATCCGAGAGCACTGAAGCTTTCTTT. Protein sequence: CASRGSESTEAFF.

This clone has only one observation. At the DNA level, this CDR3 is encoded by other sequences in the same sample as well. This rearrangement joins TRBV5-6 to TRBJ2-3, with 8 nucleotides matching TRBD1. Germline CDR1 reads SGHDT; CDR2 reads YYEEEE. The CDR3 loop spans 15 amino acids. The trim removed 4 bases at V and 3 bases at J, leaving 7 bases unmatched. The DNA of the CDR3 is TGTGCCAGCAGCCCCTGGGACAGGCGGACAGATACGCAGTATTTT. Translating it yields CASSPWDRRTDTQYF.

This clone was recorded only once. The rearrangement links TRBV5-1 to TRBJ2-5; no firm D call. Germline values: CDR1 SGHRS, CDR2 YFSETQ. Trimming removed 1 base at V and 5 bases at J, with 3 bases between. The CDR3 loop spans 11 amino acids. The CDR3 coding sequence is TGCGCCAGCAGCTTGACCGAGACCCAGTACTTC. Protein product: CASSLTETQYF. The variable domain in full, with the rest retrieved from reference TRBV5-1 and TRBJ2-5, is KAGVTQTPRYLIKTRGQQVTLSCSPISGHRSVSWYQQTPGQGLQFLFEYFSETQRNKGNFPGRFSGRQFSNSRSEMNVSTLELGDSALYLCASSLTETQYFGPGTRLLVL.

V is TRBV18 and J is TRBJ1-2; tentative D call: TRBD1 (5 bases). CDR1 KGHSH and CDR2 LQKENI come from the germline V gene. The CDR3 sequence is 16 residues long. V lost 1 base and J lost 8, with 20 bases in between. The CDR3: CASSPQGSVVYGGYTF. The CDR3, as DNA: TGTGCCAGCTCACCACAGGGGAGTGTGGTATATGGAGGCTACACCTTC.

V usage is TRBV10-3 and J usage is TRBJ2-5; D remains unclear. Germline V CDR1 and CDR2: ENHRY, SYGVKD. The CDR3 extends over 13 amino acids. The V end was cut by 5 bases, the J end by 2 bases, with 9 bases between. Written as DNA, the CDR3 is TGTGCCATCAGTTCTGGGTTTCAAGAGACCCAGTACTTC. It encodes CAISSGFQETQYF.

This rearrangement joins TRBV25-1 to TRBJ1-5; perhaps TRBD1 as D (5 bases). The V end lost 5 bases, the J end lost 7 bases, and 18 bases lay between the germline ends. CDR3 length: 15 residues. Germline lookup yields CDR1 MGHDK and CDR2 SYGVNS. CDR3 coding DNA: TGTGCCAGCAGTCAATCGGGGGTTTTAGGCCAGCCCCAGCATTTT. It yields the protein CASSQSGVLGQPQHF.

The V gene is TRBV7-9, the J gene TRBJ2-2, with 7 bases lining up with TRBD2. CDR1 and CDR2 from the germline V gene are SEHNR and FQNEAQ (reference sequence). CDR3 size: 15 residues. Trimming at V came to 3 bases and at J to 0 bases, leaving 1 base not matched to a gene. CDR3 loop: CASSFGLANTGELFF. For the CDR3, the DNA is TGTGCCAGCAGCTTTGGACTAGCGAACACCGGGGAGCTGTTTTTT.

V and J are TRBV5-1 and TRBJ2-1, with D possibly being TRBD1 or TRBD2 (6 bases each). The V end lost 0 bases, the J end lost 5 bases, and 9 bases lay between the germline ends. From germline, CDR1 is SGHRS and CDR2 YFSETQ. The CDR3 runs to 14 residues. In DNA, the CDR3 is TGCGCCAGCAGCTTGGGGGGGGCCCACAATGAGCAGTTCTTC. As protein: CASSLGGAHNEQFF.

The V and J genes are TRBV19 and TRBJ1-2, with 8 bases lining up with TRBD1. V shed 3 bases, J shed 9 bases, and the junction held 12 bases outside the gene matches. The CDR3 has 15 amino acids. Germline CDR1 and CDR2: LNHDA and SQIVND (reference sequence). This CDR3 is CASSIPQDRGQSYTF. CDR3 sequence (DNA): TGTGCCAGTAGTATCCCCCAAGACAGGGGTCAAAGCTACACCTTC.

This chain uses TRBV5-1 with TRBJ1-4; unclear D gene. The V gene's germline CDR1 is SGHRS and CDR2 YFSETQ. The CDR3 runs 16 residues. V lost 5 bases to trimming and J lost 0 bases, with 14 bases between them. The CDR3 nucleotides are TGCGCCAGCAGAACCGGTACTGCGGCAACTAATGAAAAACTGTTTTTT. The encoded protein is CASRTGTAATNEKLFF.

This rearrangement joins TRBV14 to TRBJ1-1, with D possibly matching TRBD1 (6 bases). The CDR3 totals 13 residues. Germline assignment: CDR1 SGHDN and CDR2 FVKESK. V dropped 1 base and J dropped 8 bases, with 11 bases sitting between them. The chain's CDR3 is CASSQADSMEAFF. The CDR3 coding sequence is TGTGCCAGCAGCCAAGCGGACAGTATGGAAGCTTTCTTT. Combining the CDR3 with reference TRBV14 and TRBJ1-1 gives the whole variable domain EAGVTQFPSHSVIEKGQTVTLRCDPISGHDNLYWYRRVMGKEIKFLLHFVKESKQDESGMPNNRFLAERTGGTYSTLKVQPAELEDSGVYFCASSQADSMEAFFGQGTRLTVV.

This chain connects TRBV5-1 to TRBJ2-1; tentatively, D is TRBD1 (6 bases). V was clipped by 3 bases and J by 7 bases, with 8 bases between them. CDR1 and CDR2 from the germline V gene are SGHRS and YFSETQ. The CDR3 contains 12 residues. CDR3 sequence: CASSSRGNEQFF. In nucleotides, the CDR3 is TGCGCCAGCAGCTCCAGGGGTAATGAGCAGTTCTTC.

J is TRBJ1-4 and V is TRBV9; no firm D call. The germline CDR1 and CDR2 sequences are SGDLS and YYNGEE. The CDR3 length is 14 residues. V was pared by 0 bases and J by 5 bases, with 8 bases between. CDR3 nucleotide sequence: TGTGCCAGCAGCGTAGATTTACAGAATGAAAAACTGTTTTTT. Translating gives CASSVDLQNEKLFF.

This clone was detected only once. The chain is built from TRBV4-1 and TRBJ1-1; D gene unclear. From germline, CDR1 is MGHRA and CDR2 YSYEKL. The CDR3 has 13 amino acids. Trimming took 2 bases from V and 7 from J, leaving 11 bases between them. The CDR3 sequence: CASSQYPQSEAFF. The CDR3 nucleotides read TGCGCCAGCAGCCAATATCCGCAAAGTGAAGCTTTCTTT.

This rearrangement joins TRBV5-4 to TRBJ2-3, with 12 bases identical to TRBD2. Germline trimming cut 2 bases from V and 2 bases from J; bases unmatched to any gene: 3. The germline CDR1 and CDR2 sequences are SGHNT and YYREEE (reference sequence). This CDR3 is 16 amino acids long. CDR3 coding DNA: TGTGCCAGCAGCTTCCCTAGCGGGGGGGCCACAGATACGCAGTATTTT. Translating gives CASSFPSGGATDTQYF.